This TCR beta chain was captured in a study of cytomegalovirus exposure and HLA in healthy donors. For the study at large: The early release's HLA-typed donors yielded 70 million to 85 million unique TCRs.

PCR employed 60 Vbeta and 13 Jbeta primers. Produced via immunoSEQ multiplex PCR; TCRdb's table is partial and in-frame only. The sample contains over 90,000 clones, around 80% of which appear only once. This CDR3 spans 12 amino acids. The V gene lost 7 bases and the J gene lost 4 bases, with 8 bases spanning the gap. Germline loops: CDR1 SGHVS, CDR2 FQNEAQ. In regard to this clone: The antigen remains undetermined.

Study-wide findings and caveats: Sequencing likely produced, as an artifact, a cluster of highly shared sequence variants.

The chain employs TRBV7-8 and TRBJ1-5; D is unclear. The receptor's source is a woman under 30 in good health and CMV-seropositive. Material: PBMCs. This CDR3 reads CASTLGNQPQHF. For the CDR3, the DNA is TGTGCCAGCACCCTCGGTAATCAGCCCCAGCATTTT.